This T cell receptor beta chain was sequenced during a study of T cell responses to AZD1222 COVID-19 vaccine. About the study: Analysis merged second doses at about 4 or about 12 weeks. Study conclusions and caveats: Donors in the cohort were predominantly white British and more often female, and clonal diversity was possibly underestimated. Only a handful of AZD1222 recipients were seropositive at baseline. Within unmutated variant regions lay the reported targets of nearly half of spike-specific TCRs.

TCRdb's table, derived via immunoSEQ multiplex PCR, lists solely in-frame clones and lacks some. The table includes 150,000 to 200,000 clones, almost 95% detected once. To note about this clone: Its antigen is not identified.

Germline values: CDR1 MDHEN, CDR2 SYDVKM. This CDR3 has 12 residues. V lost 7 bases and J lost 3, with 10 bases in between. The receptor was isolated from an adult in good health. The rearrangement joins TRBV28 to TRBJ2-7, with unresolved D. The specimen was peripheral blood, collected on day 0 of AZD1222 vaccination. The CDR3: CASTSLGYEQYF. The DNA for the CDR3 is TGTGCCAGCACCTCCCTCGGCTACGAGCAGTACTTC.